Listed below are T cell receptor beta chains from one sample, sequenced in a study of post-analysis software for immune sequencing data. MiXCR, run by TCRdb on the PCR reads, gives a single entry per CDR3 protein. This sample has roughly 800,000 distinct CDR3 sequences, with around 53% found just once. Specimen: blood. The receptors derive from a girl aged 5-17 years with multiple sclerosis. CDR3s include the opening cysteine and the closing phenylalanine or tryptophan. The D gene is left open where the match is weak. Expanded clones are given a class, and other clones once, few, many or no size at all.

>TRBJ1-5|TRBV9|NA|16|TRBD1
CASSPGGGQGHQPQHF
TGTGCCAGCAGCCCAGGAGGGGGACAGGGCCATCAGCCCCAGCATTTT
>TRBJ1-5|TRBV12-3/TRBV12-4|NA|15|TRBD1
CASSPETGRNQPQHF
TGTGCCAGCAGTCCTGAGACAGGGCGAAATCAGCCCCAGCATTTT
>TRBJ2-7|TRBV7-8|NA|14|NA
CASSLGQWENKQYF
TGTGCCAGCAGCTTAGGACAATGGGAGAACAAGCAGTACTTC
>TRBJ2-7|TRBV12-3/TRBV12-4|NA|16|TRBD2
CASSLGLASGGYEQYF
TGTGCCAGCAGTTTAGGTTTGGCTAGCGGGGGCTACGAGCAGTACTTC
>TRBJ2-3|TRBV29-1|few|14|NA
CSVKGGGASDTQYF
TGCAGCGTTAAGGGAGGGGGCGCATCAGATACGCAGTATTTT
>TRBJ2-3|TRBV3-1|once|16|TRBD1
CASSQDGTGTADTQYF
TGTGCCAGCAGCCAAGATGGGACAGGGACTGCAGATACGCAGTATTTT
>TRBJ2-7|TRBV5-1|NA|16|TRBD2
CASSWLIAGEGYEQYF
TGCGCCAGCAGCTGGCTAATAGCGGGAGAGGGCTACGAGCAGTACTTC
>TRBJ1-1|TRBV29-1|NA|13|NA
CSVEAVLNTEAFF
TGCAGCGTTGAAGCGGTGTTGAACACTGAAGCTTTCTTT
>TRBJ2-5|TRBV12-3/TRBV12-4|NA|14|NA
CASSFAAGQETQYF
TGTGCCAGCAGTTTTGCGGCAGGCCAAGAGACCCAGTACTTC
>TRBJ2-2|TRBV19|NA|14|NA
CATRRETISGELFF
TGTGCCACCCGGAGGGAAACGATCTCCGGGGAGCTGTTTTTT
>TRBJ1-6|TRBV20-1|few|17|TRBD1
CSATRQGANLRDSPLHF
TGCAGTGCTACTCGACAGGGGGCAAACTTAAGGGATTCACCCCTCCACTTT
>TRBJ2-5|TRBV3-1|NA|16|NA
CASSLEIGLPDREQYF
TGTGCCAGCAGCCTAGAAATCGGACTCCCGGATAGGGAGCAGTACTTC
>TRBJ2-7|TRBV6-5|NA|14|NA
CASSGRLSSYEQYF
TGTGCCAGCAGCGGACGCTTGAGCTCCTACGAGCAGTACTTC
>TRBJ2-2|TRBV3-1|NA|14|NA
CASSQLSGTGELFF
TGTGCCAGCAGCCAATTGTCGGGGACCGGGGAGCTGTTTTTT
>TRBJ2-1|TRBV24-1|NA|13|NA
CATSADRYNEQFF
TGTGCCACCAGTGCTGACAGATACAATGAGCAGTTCTTC
>TRBJ1-2|TRBV5-6|NA|13|TRBD1
CASLSQGAVGYTF
TGTGCCAGCCTCTCCCAGGGGGCGGTTGGCTACACCTTC
>TRBJ2-1|TRBV5-1|NA|16|NA
CASSLGWGDAYNEQFF
TGCGCCAGCAGCTTGGGGTGGGGGGACGCCTATAATGAGCAGTTCTTC
>TRBJ2-1|TRBV12-3/TRBV12-4|NA|18|TRBD2
CASSLPPGVSGRALGQFF
TGTGCCAGCAGTTTACCCCCTGGGGTTAGCGGGAGGGCCCTAGGGCAGTTCTTC
>TRBJ1-2|TRBV5-6|NA|15|TRBD1
CASSLALGQNYGYTF
TGTGCCAGCAGCTTGGCCTTGGGACAGAACTATGGCTACACCTTC
>TRBJ1-5|TRBV7-9|NA|9|NA
CASDRGEHF
TGTGCCAGCGATCGGGGAGAGCATTTT
>TRBJ2-7|TRBV5-1|few|14|NA
CASSLRGFTYEQYF
TGCGCCAGCAGCTTGAGGGGATTCACCTACGAGCAGTACTTC
>TRBJ2-1|TRBV19|NA|14|TRBD2
CASGGTSGRYEQFF
TGTGCCAGTGGGGGGACTAGCGGGAGGTATGAGCAGTTCTTC
>TRBJ2-1|TRBV7-9|once|14|NA
CASSRRTAGNEQFF
TGTGCCAGCAGCCGCAGGACAGCTGGCAATGAGCAGTTCTTC
>TRBJ1-6|TRBV3-1|NA|15|NA
CASSQVGTLNSPLHF
TGTGCCAGCAGCCAAGTAGGGACGCTGAATTCACCCCTCCACTTT
>TRBJ1-1|TRBV29-1|once|13|TRBD1
CSVEEYRGTEAFF
TGCAGCGTTGAAGAATACAGGGGCACTGAAGCTTTCTTT
>TRBJ2-1|TRBV10-3|few|13|TRBD2
CAIAGGAYNEQFF
TGTGCCATAGCGGGAGGCGCCTACAATGAGCAGTTCTTC
>TRBJ2-7|TRBV6-6|few|14|NA
CASSWDKTQSEQYF
TGTGCCAGCAGTTGGGACAAAACTCAAAGCGAGCAGTACTTC
>TRBJ1-5|TRBV12-3/TRBV12-4|NA|15|NA
CASSPGLFGGQPQHF
TGTGCCAGCAGCCCAGGGCTATTTGGAGGGCAGCCCCAGCATTTT
>TRBJ2-3|TRBV9|NA|14|NA
CASRFRDTTDTQYF
TGTGCCAGCAGATTCCGGGACACCACAGATACGCAGTATTTT
>TRBJ2-7|TRBV10-3|NA|20|TRBD2
CATSMGQLGLAGVSVYEQYF
TGTGCCACCTCTATGGGACAGTTAGGACTAGCGGGAGTTTCGGTCTACGAGCAGTACTTC
>TRBJ1-2|TRBV24-1|few|14|NA
CATSDSDTDYGYTF
TGTGCCACCAGTGATTCGGATACCGACTATGGCTACACCTTC
>TRBJ2-3|TRBV29-1|NA|19|NA
CSVEVRRPGTSDSQDTQYF
TGCAGCGTTGAGGTACGAAGGCCCGGGACATCCGACTCCCAAGATACGCAGTATTTT
>TRBJ2-1|TRBV9|few|14|NA
CASSQLRGVDEQFF
TGTGCCAGCAGCCAACTCAGGGGAGTCGATGAGCAGTTCTTC
>TRBJ1-1|TRBV7-9|NA|18|TRBD1
CASRTDRGRVRTNTEAFF
TGTGCCAGCAGAACGGACAGGGGGCGCGTCAGGACGAACACTGAAGCTTTCTTT
>TRBJ2-1|TRBV5-1|once|19|TRBD1
CASSSTGTGGDVVDNEQFF
TGCGCCAGCAGCTCGACCGGGACAGGGGGCGACGTGGTCGACAATGAGCAGTTCTTC
>TRBJ2-7|TRBV7-3|NA|16|TRBD1
CASSPKARQGPYEQYF
TGTGCCAGCAGCCCAAAAGCCCGACAGGGGCCCTACGAGCAGTACTTC
>TRBJ1-6|TRBV20-1|NA|15|NA
CSARDRTAPNSPLHF
TGCAGTGCTAGAGATCGGACAGCCCCTAATTCACCCCTCCACTTT
>TRBJ2-7|TRBV5-1|NA|15|NA
CASSATRDPASEQYF
TGCGCCAGCAGCGCGACCCGGGACCCAGCTAGCGAGCAGTACTTC
>TRBJ2-7|TRBV2|few|15|NA
CASSELRDSAYEQYF
TGTGCCAGCAGTGAACTCCGTGACAGCGCCTACGAGCAGTACTTC
>TRBJ2-5|TRBV21-1|NA|15|NA
CASSSRVLARETQYF
TGTGCCAGCAGCTCCCGAGTCCTAGCGCGGGAGACCCAGTACTTC
>TRBJ2-7|TRBV20-1|few|13|TRBD2
CSAVPGGAYEQYF
TGCAGTGCTGTCCCGGGGGGAGCCTACGAGCAGTACTTC
>TRBJ2-5|TRBV29-1|NA|15|TRBD2
CSGTTSGGFQETQYF
TGCAGCGGGACGACTAGCGGGGGGTTCCAAGAGACCCAGTACTTC
>TRBJ2-1|TRBV9|once|16|NA
CASSVHEIPLGDEQFF
TGTGCCAGCAGCGTCCACGAAATTCCATTGGGCGATGAGCAGTTCTTC